Each of the 2 T cell receptor beta chains below was sequenced from the same sample in a study of T cell changes during pregnancy in multiple sclerosis. Some clones are missing from TCRdb's copy, which holds only in-frame ones; the method was immunoSEQ multiplex PCR. The repertoire holds roughly 100,000 clones, with around nine tenths as singletons. The sample in question was peripheral blood, obtained after pregnancy. All receptors derive from a female donor with multiple sclerosis, enrolled in a pregnancy study.

The V gene is TRBV15, the J gene TRBJ2-1; no firm D call. The CDR3 sequence is 13 residues long. Trimming pared 6 bases from V and 0 bases from J, leaving 6 bases between. In germline, CDR1 is LNHNV, CDR2 YYDKDF (reference sequence). In DNA, the CDR3 is TGTGCCACCAGGGGCATCTCCTACAATGAGCAGTTCTTC. Translated: CATRGISYNEQFF.

To note about this clone: One end of the junction is discordant with germline, which a read error may explain. The J gene is TRBJ1-1, the V gene TRBV29-1; D is uncertain. CDR3 length equals 10 residues. Germline V gene lookup returns CDR1 SQVTM and CDR2 ANQGSEA. The chain's CDR3 is CAVMNTEAFF. DNA for the CDR3: TGTGCAGTCATGAACACTGAAGCTTTCTTT.